This paragraph covers one T cell receptor beta chain sequence. In Seattle, patients joined the study during active infection and were tracked longitudinally. The sample originates from a study of blood T cell repertoires in COVID-19. Study background: PBMCs, B-cell-depleted T cells, or T cells were the source of the cDNA or gDNA that made up the material.

As processed by the authors: Cell counts per sample came from amplifying reference gene primers. Using immunoSEQ multiplex PCR, the repertoire was profiled, and TCRdb retains in-frame clones only, with some absent. V and J calls and clone size are those listed in that table; D and trimming were worked out from the DNA. The sample contains about 300,000 clones, over 85% of which appear only once. The CDR3 runs 15 residues. The V and J ends lost 1 base and 7 bases, in that order; junction bases with no gene match: 5. Germline-derived CDR1 and CDR2 are KGHDR and SFDVKD. The J gene is TRBJ2-2, the V gene TRBV24-1; 7 bases are shared with TRBD1. Material: peripheral blood. This clonotype was sampled from a woman aged 30 to 39 with COVID-19, enrolled during active disease. The CDR3 spells CATSDFQGVFGELFF. CDR3 sequence (DNA): TGTGCCACCAGTGATTTCCAGGGGGTGTTCGGGGAGCTGTTTTTT.